Sequencing of this T cell receptor beta chain was carried out in a study of cytomegalovirus exposure and HLA in healthy donors. Germline CDR1 MGHRA, CDR2 YSYEKL. After removal of 5 bases from V and 0 bases from J, the junction contained 4 bases not matched to a gene. The CDR3 has 15 amino acids. With 60 Vbeta and 13 Jbeta primers, the PCR was carried out. Here immunoSEQ multiplex PCR was the method, and the copy in TCRdb shows in-frame clones only, minus some. The repertoire has 50,000 to 75,000 clones, roughly 84% of them found once; the top ten carry more than 1.5%. Source material: PBMCs. This chain joins TRBV4-1 and TRBJ2-1, with 7 bases identical to TRBD2. The receptor comes from a human donor in good health. CDR3 sequence: CASSARGNSYNEQFF. CDR3 DNA sequence: TGCGCCAGCAGCGCGCGGGGGAACTCCTACAATGAGCAGTTCTTC.